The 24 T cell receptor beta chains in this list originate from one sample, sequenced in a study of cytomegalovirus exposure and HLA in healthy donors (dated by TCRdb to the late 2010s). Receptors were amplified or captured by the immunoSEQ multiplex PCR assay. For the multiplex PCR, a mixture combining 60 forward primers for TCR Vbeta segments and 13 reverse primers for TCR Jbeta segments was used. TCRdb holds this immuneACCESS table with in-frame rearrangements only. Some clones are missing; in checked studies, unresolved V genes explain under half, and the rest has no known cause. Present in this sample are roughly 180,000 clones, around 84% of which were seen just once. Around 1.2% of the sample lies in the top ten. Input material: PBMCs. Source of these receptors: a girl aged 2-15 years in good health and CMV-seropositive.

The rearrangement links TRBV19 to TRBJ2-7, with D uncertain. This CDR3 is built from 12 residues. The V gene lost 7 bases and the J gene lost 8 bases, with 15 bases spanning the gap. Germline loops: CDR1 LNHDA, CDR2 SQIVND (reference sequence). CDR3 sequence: CASNGPDYKQYF. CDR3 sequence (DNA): TGTGCCAGTAATGGTCCAGATTACAAGCAGTACTTC.

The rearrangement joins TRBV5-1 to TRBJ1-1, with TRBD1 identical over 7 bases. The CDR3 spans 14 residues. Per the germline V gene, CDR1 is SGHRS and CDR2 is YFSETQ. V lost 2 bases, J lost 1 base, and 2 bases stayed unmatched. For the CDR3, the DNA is TGCGCCAGCAGCTTTGACAGGGCGAACACTGAAGCTTTCTTT. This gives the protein CASSFDRANTEAFF.

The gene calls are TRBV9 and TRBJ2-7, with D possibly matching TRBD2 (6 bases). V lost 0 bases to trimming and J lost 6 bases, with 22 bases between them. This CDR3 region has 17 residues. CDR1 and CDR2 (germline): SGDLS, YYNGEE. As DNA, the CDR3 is TGTGCCAGCAGCGTAGGTGGGAGGACGCCGGCGGGCCTCGAGCAGTACTTC. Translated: CASSVGGRTPAGLEQYF.

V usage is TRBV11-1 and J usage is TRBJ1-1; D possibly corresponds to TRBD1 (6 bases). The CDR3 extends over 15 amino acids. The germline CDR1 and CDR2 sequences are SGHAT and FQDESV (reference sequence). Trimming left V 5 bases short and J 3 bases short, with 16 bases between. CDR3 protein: CASSGPRGGDTEAFF. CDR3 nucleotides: TGTGCCAGCAGCGGCCCAAGGGGGGGGGACACTGAAGCTTTCTTT.

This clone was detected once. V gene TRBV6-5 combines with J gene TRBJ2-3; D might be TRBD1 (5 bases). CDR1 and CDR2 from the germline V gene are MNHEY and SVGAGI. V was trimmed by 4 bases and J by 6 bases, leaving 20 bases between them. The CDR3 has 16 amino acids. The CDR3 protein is CASSSTSSIKGDTQYF. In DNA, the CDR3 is TGTGCCAGCAGTTCGACAAGTAGCATTAAGGGGGATACGCAGTATTTT.

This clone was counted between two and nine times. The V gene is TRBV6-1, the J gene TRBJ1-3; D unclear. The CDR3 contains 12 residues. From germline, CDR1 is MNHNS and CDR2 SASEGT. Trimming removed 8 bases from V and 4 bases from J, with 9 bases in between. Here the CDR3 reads CASWPAGNTIYF. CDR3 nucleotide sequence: TGTGCCAGCTGGCCCGCCGGAAACACCATATATTTT.

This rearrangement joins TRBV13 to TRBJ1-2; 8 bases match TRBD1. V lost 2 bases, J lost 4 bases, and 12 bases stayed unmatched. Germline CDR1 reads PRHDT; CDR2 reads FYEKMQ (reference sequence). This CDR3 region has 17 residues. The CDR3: CASSLSRSQGASYGYTF. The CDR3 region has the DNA TGTGCCAGCAGCTTATCCAGGTCGCAGGGGGCTAGCTATGGCTACACCTTC.

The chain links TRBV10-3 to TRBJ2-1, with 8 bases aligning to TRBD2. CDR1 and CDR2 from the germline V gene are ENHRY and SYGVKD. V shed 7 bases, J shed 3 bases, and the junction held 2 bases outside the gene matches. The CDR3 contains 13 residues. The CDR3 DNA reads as TGTGCCATCAACGGGGGGGACTACAATGAGCAGTTCTTC. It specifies CAINGGDYNEQFF.

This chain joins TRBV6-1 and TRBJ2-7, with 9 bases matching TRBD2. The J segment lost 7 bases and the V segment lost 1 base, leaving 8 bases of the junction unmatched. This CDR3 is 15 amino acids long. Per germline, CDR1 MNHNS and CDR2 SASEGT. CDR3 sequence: CASSEGLASGVEQYF. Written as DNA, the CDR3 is TGTGCCAGCAGTGAAGGGTTGGCTAGCGGGGTTGAGCAGTACTTC.

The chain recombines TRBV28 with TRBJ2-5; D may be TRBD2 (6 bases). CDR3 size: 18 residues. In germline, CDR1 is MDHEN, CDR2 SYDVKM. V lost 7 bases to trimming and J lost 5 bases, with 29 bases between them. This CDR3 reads CASTMAGGPFNFGETQYF. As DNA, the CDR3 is TGTGCCAGCACCATGGCCGGAGGGCCTTTTAATTTCGGGGAGACCCAGTACTTC. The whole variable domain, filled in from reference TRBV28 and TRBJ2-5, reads DVKVTQSSRYLVKRTGEKVFLECVQDMDHENMFWYRQDPGLGLRLIYFSYDVKMKEKGDIPEGYSVSREKKERFSLILESASTNQTSMYLCASTMAGGPFNFGETQYFGPGTRLLVL.

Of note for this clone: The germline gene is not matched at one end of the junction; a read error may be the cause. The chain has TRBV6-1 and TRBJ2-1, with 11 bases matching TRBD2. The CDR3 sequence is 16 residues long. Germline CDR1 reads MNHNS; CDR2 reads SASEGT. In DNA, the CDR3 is TGTGCCAGCAGAGAAGGTCCGGGACTAGCGGACAATGAGCAGTTCTTC. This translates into CASREGPGLADNEQFF.

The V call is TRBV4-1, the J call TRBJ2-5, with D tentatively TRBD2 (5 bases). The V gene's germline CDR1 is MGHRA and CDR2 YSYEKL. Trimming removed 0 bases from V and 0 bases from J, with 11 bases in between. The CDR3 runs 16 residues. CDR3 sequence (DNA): TGCGCCAGCAGCCAAGAGGAGGCTAGCAACCAAGAGACCCAGTACTTC. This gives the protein CASSQEEASNQETQYF.

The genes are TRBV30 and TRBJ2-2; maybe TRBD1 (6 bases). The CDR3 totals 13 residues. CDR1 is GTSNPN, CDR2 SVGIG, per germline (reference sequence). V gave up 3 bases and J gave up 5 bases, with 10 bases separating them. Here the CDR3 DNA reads TGTGCCTGGAGCGAAACAGGGACCGGGGAGCTGTTTTTT. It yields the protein CAWSETGTGELFF.

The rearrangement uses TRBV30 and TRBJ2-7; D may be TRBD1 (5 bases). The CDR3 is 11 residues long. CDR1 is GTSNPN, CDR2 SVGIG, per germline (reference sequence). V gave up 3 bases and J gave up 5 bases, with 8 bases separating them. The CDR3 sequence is CAWRGRDEQYF. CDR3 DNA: TGTGCCTGGAGGGGGCGTGACGAGCAGTACTTC.

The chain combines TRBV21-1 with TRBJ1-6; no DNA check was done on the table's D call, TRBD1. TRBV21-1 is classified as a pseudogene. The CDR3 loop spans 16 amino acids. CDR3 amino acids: CASSKVPDRDNSPLHF. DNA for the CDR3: TGTGCCAGCAGCAAAGTTCCGGACAGGGATAATTCACCCCTCCACTTT.

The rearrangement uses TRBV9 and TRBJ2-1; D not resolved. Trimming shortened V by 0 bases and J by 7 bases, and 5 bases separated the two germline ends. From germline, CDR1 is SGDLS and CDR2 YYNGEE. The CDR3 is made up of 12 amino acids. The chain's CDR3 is CASSVGQNEQFF. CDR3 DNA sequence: TGTGCCAGCAGCGTAGGACAAAATGAGCAGTTCTTC.

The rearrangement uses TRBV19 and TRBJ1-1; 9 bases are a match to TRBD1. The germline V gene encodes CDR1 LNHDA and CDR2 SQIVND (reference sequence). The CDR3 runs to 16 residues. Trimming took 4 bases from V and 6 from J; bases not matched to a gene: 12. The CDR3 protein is CASSTWTGVGPAEAFF. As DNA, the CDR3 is TGTGCCAGTAGTACTTGGACAGGGGTAGGTCCGGCTGAAGCTTTCTTT.

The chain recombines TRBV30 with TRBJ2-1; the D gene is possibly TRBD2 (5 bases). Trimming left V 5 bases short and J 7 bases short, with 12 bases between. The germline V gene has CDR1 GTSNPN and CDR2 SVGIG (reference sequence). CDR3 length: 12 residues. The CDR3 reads CAWDYWGNEQFF. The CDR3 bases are TGTGCCTGGGACTACTGGGGAAATGAGCAGTTCTTC.

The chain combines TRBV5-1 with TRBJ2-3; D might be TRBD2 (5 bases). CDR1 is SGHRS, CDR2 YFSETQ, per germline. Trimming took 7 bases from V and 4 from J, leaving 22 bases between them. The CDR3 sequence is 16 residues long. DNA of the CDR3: TGCGCCAGCCGGAATCTAGGACTGAATATTCCAGATACGCAGTATTTT. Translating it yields CASRNLGLNIPDTQYF.

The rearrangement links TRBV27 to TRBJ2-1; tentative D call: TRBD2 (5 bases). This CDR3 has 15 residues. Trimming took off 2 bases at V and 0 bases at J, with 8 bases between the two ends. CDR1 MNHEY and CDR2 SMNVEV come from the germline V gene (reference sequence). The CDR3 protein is CASSLERNSYNEQFF. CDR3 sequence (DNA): TGTGCCAGCAGTTTAGAGCGGAACTCCTACAATGAGCAGTTCTTC.

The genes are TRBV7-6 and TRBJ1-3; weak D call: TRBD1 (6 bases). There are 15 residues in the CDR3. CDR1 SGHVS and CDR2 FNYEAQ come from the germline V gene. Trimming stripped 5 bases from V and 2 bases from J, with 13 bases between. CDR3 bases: TGTGCCAGCAGCCGAGGGGGTTCAACTGGAAACACCATATATTTT. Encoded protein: CASSRGGSTGNTIYF.

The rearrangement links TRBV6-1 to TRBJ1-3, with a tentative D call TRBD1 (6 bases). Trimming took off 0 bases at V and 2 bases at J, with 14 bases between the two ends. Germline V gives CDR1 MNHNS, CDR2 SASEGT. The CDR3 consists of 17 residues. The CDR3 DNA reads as TGTGCCAGCAGTGAAGCGAAACAGGGAGTCACTGGAAACACCATATATTTT. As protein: CASSEAKQGVTGNTIYF.

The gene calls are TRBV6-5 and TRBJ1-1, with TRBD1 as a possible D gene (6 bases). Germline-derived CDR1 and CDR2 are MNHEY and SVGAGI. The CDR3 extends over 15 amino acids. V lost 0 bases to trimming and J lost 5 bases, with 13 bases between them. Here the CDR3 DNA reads TGTGCCAGCAGTTACTCGTTCAGGGGTGAAACTGAAGCTTTCTTT. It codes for CASSYSFRGETEAFF.

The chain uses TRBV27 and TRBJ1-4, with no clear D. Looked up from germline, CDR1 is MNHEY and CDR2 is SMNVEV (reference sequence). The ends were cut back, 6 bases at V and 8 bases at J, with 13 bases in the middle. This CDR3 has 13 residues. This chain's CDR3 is CASSPPSREKLFF. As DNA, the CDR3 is TGTGCCAGCAGCCCCCCTTCCAGGGAAAAACTGTTTTTT. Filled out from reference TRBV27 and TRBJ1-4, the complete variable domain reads EAQVTQNPRYLITVTGKKLTVTCSQNMNHEYMSWYRQDPGLGLRQIYYSMNVEVTDKGDVPEGYKVSRKEKRNFPLILESPSPNQTSLYFCASSPPSREKLFFGSGTQLSVL.